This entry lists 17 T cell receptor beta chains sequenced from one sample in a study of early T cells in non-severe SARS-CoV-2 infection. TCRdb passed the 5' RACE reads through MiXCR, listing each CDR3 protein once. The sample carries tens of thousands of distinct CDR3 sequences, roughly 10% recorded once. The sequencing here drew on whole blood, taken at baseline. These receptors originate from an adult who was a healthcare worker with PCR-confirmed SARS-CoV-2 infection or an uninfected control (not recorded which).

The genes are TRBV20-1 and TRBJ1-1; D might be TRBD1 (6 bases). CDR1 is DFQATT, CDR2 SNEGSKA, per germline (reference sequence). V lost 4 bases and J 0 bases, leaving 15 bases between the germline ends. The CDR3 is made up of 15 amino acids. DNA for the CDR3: TGCAGTGCTAAGAGGGGGGGCGCAATGAACACTGAAGCTTTCTTT. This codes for CSAKRGGAMNTEAFF.

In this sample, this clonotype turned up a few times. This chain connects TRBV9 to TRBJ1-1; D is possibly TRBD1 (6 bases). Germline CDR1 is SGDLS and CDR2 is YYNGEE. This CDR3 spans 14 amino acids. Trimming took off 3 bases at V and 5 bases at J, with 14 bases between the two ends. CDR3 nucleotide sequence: TGTGCCAGCAGCGCCAGCAGGGGAACGACTGAAGCTTTCTTT. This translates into CASSASRGTTEAFF.

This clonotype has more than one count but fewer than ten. The CDR3 protein is CSAAQGGSGTDTQYF. CDR3 sequence (DNA): TGCAGTGCCGCTCAAGGGGGGTCCGGCACAGATACGCAGTATTTT. The chain employs TRBV20-1 and TRBJ2-3; D could derive from TRBD1 or TRBD2 (6 bases each). From germline, CDR1 is DFQATT and CDR2 SNEGSKA (reference sequence). This CDR3 is built from 15 residues. V lost 6 bases, J lost 1 base, and 17 bases lay in between.

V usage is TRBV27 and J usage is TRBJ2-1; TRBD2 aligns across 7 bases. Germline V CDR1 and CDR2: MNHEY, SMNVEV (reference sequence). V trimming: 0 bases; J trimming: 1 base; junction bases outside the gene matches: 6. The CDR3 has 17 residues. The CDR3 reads CASSLSLAVRSYNEQFF. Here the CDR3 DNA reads TGTGCCAGCAGTTTATCGCTAGCGGTAAGATCCTACAATGAGCAGTTCTTC.

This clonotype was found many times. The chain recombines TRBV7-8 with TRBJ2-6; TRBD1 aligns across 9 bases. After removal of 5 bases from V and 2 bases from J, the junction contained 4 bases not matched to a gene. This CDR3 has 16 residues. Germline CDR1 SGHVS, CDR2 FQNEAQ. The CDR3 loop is CASSPGQGTGANVLTF. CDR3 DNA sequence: TGTGCCAGCAGCCCGGGACAGGGTACTGGGGCCAACGTCCTGACTTTC.

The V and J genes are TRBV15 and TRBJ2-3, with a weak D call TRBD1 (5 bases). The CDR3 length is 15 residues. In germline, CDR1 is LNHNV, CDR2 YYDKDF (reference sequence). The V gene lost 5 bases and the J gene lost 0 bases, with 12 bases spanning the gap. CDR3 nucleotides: TGTGCCACCAGCGGATCTTGGGGCAGCACAGATACGCAGTATTTT. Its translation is CATSGSWGSTDTQYF. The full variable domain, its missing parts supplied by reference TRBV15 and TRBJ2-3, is DAMVIQNPRYQVTQFGKPVTLSCSQTLNHNVMYWYQQKSSQAPKLLFHYYDKDFNNEADTPDNFQSRRPNTSFCFLDIRSPGLGDTAMYLCATSGSWGSTDTQYFGPGTRLTVL.

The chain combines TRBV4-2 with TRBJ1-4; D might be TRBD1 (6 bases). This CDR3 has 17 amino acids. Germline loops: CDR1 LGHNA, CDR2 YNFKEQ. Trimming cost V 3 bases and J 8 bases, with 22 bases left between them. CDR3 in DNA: TGTGCCAGCAGCCATGTGGTGGGGCAGGGGATAGGGGAAAAACTGTTTTTT. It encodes CASSHVVGQGIGEKLFF.

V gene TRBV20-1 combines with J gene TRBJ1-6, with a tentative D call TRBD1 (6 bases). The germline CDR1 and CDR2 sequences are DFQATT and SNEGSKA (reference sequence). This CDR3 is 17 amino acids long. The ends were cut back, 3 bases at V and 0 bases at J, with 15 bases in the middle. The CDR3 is CSARVDSDSSYNSPLHF. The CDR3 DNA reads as TGCAGTGCTAGGGTGGACAGCGATAGCTCCTATAATTCACCCCTCCACTTT.

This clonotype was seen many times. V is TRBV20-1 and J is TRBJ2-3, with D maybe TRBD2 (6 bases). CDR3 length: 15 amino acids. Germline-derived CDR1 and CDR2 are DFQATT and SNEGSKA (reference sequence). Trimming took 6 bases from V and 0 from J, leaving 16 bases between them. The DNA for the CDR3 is TGCAGTGCGACAACCCGGGACTGGAGCACAGATACGCAGTATTTT. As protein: CSATTRDWSTDTQYF.

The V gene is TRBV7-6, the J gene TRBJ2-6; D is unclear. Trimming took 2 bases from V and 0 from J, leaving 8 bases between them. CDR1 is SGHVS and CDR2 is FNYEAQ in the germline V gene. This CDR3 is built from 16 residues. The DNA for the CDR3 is TGTGCCAGCAGCTTAAACCCCGGCTCTGGGGCCAACGTCCTGACTTTC. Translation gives CASSLNPGSGANVLTF.

The DNA of the CDR3 is TGTGCCAGCAGCCAAATCACCCTTGGCACAGATACGCAGTATTTT. It specifies CASSQITLGTDTQYF. The chain recombines TRBV27 with TRBJ2-3; D ambiguous. The CDR3 runs to 15 residues. V shed 6 bases and J shed 1 base, with 14 bases lying between them. CDR1 and CDR2 (germline): MNHEY, SMNVEV (reference sequence).

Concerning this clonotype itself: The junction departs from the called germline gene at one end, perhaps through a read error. The CDR3 sequence is CSARAGAGNTDTQYF. In DNA form, the CDR3 reads TGCAGTGCCAGAGCGGGGGCAGGAAACACAGATACGCAGTATTTT. The V call is TRBV20-1, the J call TRBJ2-3, with 8 bases identical to TRBD2. CDR3 length: 15 residues. Germline V lookup: CDR1 DFQATT, CDR2 SNEGSKA (reference sequence).

In nucleotides, the CDR3 is TGCGCCAGCAGTGGCGGACTAGCCGCGCGGACAGATACGCAGTATTTT. This gives the protein CASSGGLAARTDTQYF. This chain uses TRBV5-1 with TRBJ2-3; 8 bases map to TRBD2. Germline CDR1 and CDR2: SGHRS and YFSETQ. The CDR3 length is 16 residues. V lost 5 bases, J lost 3 bases, and 11 bases stayed unmatched.

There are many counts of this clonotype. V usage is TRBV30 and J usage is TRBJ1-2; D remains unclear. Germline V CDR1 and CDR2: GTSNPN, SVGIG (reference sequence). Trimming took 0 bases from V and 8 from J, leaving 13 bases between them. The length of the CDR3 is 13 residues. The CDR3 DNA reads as TGTGCCTGGAGTGTACTTGCGGGGTCCGGCTACACCTTC. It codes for CAWSVLAGSGYTF.

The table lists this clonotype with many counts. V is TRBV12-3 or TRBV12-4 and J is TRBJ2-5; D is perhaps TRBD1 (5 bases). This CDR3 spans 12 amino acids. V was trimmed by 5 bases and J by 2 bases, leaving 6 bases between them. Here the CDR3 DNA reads TGTGCCAGCAGTAGGGGACAAGAGACCCAGTACTTC. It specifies CASSRGQETQYF.

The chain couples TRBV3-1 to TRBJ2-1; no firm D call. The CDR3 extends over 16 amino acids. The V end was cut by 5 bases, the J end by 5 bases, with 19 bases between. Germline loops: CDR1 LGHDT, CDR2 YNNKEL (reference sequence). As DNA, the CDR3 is TGTGCCAGCAGCGCAGAAGGCAGGCTGGATCACAATGAGCAGTTCTTC. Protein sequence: CASSAEGRLDHNEQFF.

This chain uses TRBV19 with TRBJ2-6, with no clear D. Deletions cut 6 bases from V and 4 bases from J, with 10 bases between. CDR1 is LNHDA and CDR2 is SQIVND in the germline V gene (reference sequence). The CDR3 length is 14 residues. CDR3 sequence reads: CASSSGYGANVLTF. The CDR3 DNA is TGTGCCAGTAGCTCGGGTTACGGGGCCAACGTCCTGACTTTC. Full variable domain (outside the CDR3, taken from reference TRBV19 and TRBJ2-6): DGGITQSPKYLFRKEGQNVTLSCEQNLNHDAMYWYRQDPGQGLRLIYYSQIVNDFQKGDIAEGYSVSREKKESFPLTVTSAQKNPTAFYLCASSSGYGANVLTFGAGSRLTVL.